This T cell receptor (beta chain) was captured in a study of tumor-infiltrating lymphocytes in primary liver carcinoma. As for the study in general: Tumor lesions were T1-T3 N0M0 and spanned about 4 to 11 cm.

A primer in the constant region served to generate TCR beta cDNA from 500 ng of total RNA. Three-round nested multiplex PCR performed with slightly modified ARM-PCR produced the TCR beta libraries. Use of TRBV1-TRBV30 forward primers with a C-beta reverse primer characterized the first two PCR rounds, which lasted around 11 cycles each. TCRdb used MiXCR to reprocess the multiplex PCR reads, holding one entry per CDR3 protein. The sample records about 320,000 distinct CDR3 sequences, about 62% being singletons. Germline DNA was also extracted, with blood RNA taken from unsorted whole blood. This clonotype has just a few counts. V lost 5 bases, J lost 0 bases, and 2 bases stayed unmatched. The CDR3 is 14 amino acids. Germline V CDR1 and CDR2: GTSNPN, SVGIG (reference sequence).

The sample comprised peripheral blood. This clonotype was sampled from a man between 35 and 55 years old with primary liver carcinoma and hepatitis B virus infection. This chain connects TRBV30 to TRBJ2-7; 12 bases are shared with TRBD2. The CDR3 DNA is TGTGCCTGGCAGACTAGCGGGAGCTCCTACGAGCAGTACTTC. This gives the protein CAWQTSGSSYEQYF.